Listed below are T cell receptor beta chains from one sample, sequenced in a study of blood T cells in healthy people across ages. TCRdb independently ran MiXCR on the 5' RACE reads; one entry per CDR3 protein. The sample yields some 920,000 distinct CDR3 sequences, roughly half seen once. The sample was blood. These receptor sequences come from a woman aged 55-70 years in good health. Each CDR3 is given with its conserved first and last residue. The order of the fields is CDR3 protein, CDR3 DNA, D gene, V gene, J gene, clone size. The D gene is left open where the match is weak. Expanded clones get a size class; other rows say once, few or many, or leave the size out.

CASSHGFPFGQGRGETQYF,TGTGCCAGCAGCCATGGGTTCCCCTTCGGACAGGGCAGGGGGGAGACCCAGTACTTC,TRBD1,TRBV11-2,TRBJ2-5,NA
CASSFEVSGKVINEQFF,TGCGCCAGCAGCTTCGAGGTGAGCGGGAAGGTAATAAATGAGCAGTTCTTC,TRBD2,TRBV5-1,TRBJ2-1,NA
CATSRDLAAQETQYF,TGTGCCACCAGCAGAGATCTGGCGGCTCAAGAGACCCAGTACTTC,NA,TRBV15,TRBJ2-5,NA
CASSFPGHTDTQYF,TGTGCCAGCAGCTTCCCCGGACACACAGATACGCAGTATTTT,NA,TRBV7-3,TRBJ2-3,NA
CASSAPGFQNTEAFF,TGTGCCAGCAGCGCCCCCGGATTCCAGAACACTGAAGCTTTCTTT,NA,TRBV7-2,TRBJ1-1,NA
CASGRGVPMTQETQYF,TGCGCCAGCGGCCGCGGGGTCCCGATGACTCAAGAGACCCAGTACTTC,NA,TRBV5-1,TRBJ2-5,NA
CASSSSSGDASYEQYF,TGTGCCAGCAGTTCCTCATCCGGAGACGCAAGCTACGAGCAGTACTTC,NA,TRBV27,TRBJ2-7,NA
CSAREPRQRQAGELFF,TGCAGTGCTAGAGAGCCCCGACAGAGACAAGCCGGGGAGCTGTTTTTT,NA,TRBV20-1,TRBJ2-2,NA
CASSLYRGPETQYF,TGTGCCAGCAGCCTCTACAGGGGGCCAGAGACCCAGTACTTC,TRBD1,TRBV3-1,TRBJ2-5,NA
CSAWTSGRYRRAETQYF,TGCAGTGCTTGGACTAGCGGGAGATATCGGAGGGCGGAGACCCAGTACTTC,TRBD2,TRBV20-1,TRBJ2-5,once
CATSRGPNQPQHF,TGTGCCACCAGTCGGGGGCCCAATCAGCCCCAGCATTTT,NA,TRBV15,TRBJ1-5,NA
CATSNQGSRASNYGYTF,TGTGCCACCAGCAACCAGGGGTCTCGGGCGTCTAACTATGGCTACACCTTC,NA,TRBV15,TRBJ1-2,NA
CARRPGMGPKQYF,TGTGCCAGGAGGCCAGGGATGGGACCCAAGCAGTACTTC,NA,TRBV2,TRBJ2-7,NA
CSVQGGIYNEQFF,TGCAGCGTTCAGGGCGGGATCTACAATGAGCAGTTCTTC,NA,TRBV29-1,TRBJ2-1,few
CSVRPSGSPSSYKEQFF,TGCAGTGTTCGCCCTAGCGGGAGCCCGAGCTCCTACAAGGAGCAGTTCTTC,TRBD2,TRBV20-1,TRBJ2-1,NA
CASSRTFSGTVFTDTQYF,TGTGCCAGCAGCCGAACTTTCTCCGGGACGGTCTTCACAGATACGCAGTATTTT,NA,TRBV11-2,TRBJ2-3,few
CASSLSGLAPGEQYF,TGCGCCAGCAGCTTGTCAGGGTTGGCCCCTGGGGAGCAGTACTTC,NA,TRBV5-1,TRBJ2-7,NA
CASIFEGGPVGEQYF,TGTGCCAGCATCTTCGAGGGAGGGCCGGTAGGTGAGCAGTACTTC,TRBD2,TRBV25-1,TRBJ2-7,few
CASSVTQGIYGYTF,TGCGCCAGCAGCGTCACACAGGGGATATATGGCTACACCTTC,TRBD1,TRBV7-2,TRBJ1-2,NA
CASSRLPGQTYEQYF,TGCGCCAGCAGCCGCCTGCCCGGACAGACCTACGAGCAGTACTTC,NA,TRBV4-1,TRBJ2-7,few
CSAHTGTGYPERYF,TGCAGTGCCCACACCGGGACAGGGTACCCCGAGCGGTACTTC,TRBD1,TRBV20-1,TRBJ2-5,NA
CASSQESTGSFDYEQYF,TGTGCCAGCAGCCAAGAATCGACAGGGAGCTTTGACTACGAGCAGTACTTC,TRBD1,TRBV4-2,TRBJ2-7,few
CSVANTGGRTDTQYF,TGCAGCGTAGCCAATACAGGGGGCAGGACAGATACGCAGTATTTT,TRBD1,TRBV29-1,TRBJ2-3,few
CASQTAGLPQETQYF,TGTGCCAGCCAGACAGCAGGTTTGCCCCAAGAGACCCAGTACTTC,NA,TRBV7-9,TRBJ2-5,NA
CASSHREVNSPLHF,TGTGCCAGCAGCCACAGGGAGGTGAATTCACCCCTCCACTTT,NA,TRBV28,TRBJ1-6,few
CASSQGPAQGLTDTQYF,TGCGCCAGCAGCCAAGGTCCAGCCCAGGGGCTCACAGATACGCAGTATTTT,NA,TRBV4-1,TRBJ2-3,few
CASSGDGAVTGELFF,TGTGCCAGCAGTGGTGACGGGGCGGTCACCGGGGAGCTGTTTTTT,NA,TRBV2,TRBJ2-2,NA
CASSLEASSYNEQFF,TGTGCCAGCAGCTTGGAGGCTAGCTCCTACAATGAGCAGTTCTTC,NA,TRBV7-2,TRBJ2-1,few
CASGKGTSSYEQYF,TGTGCCAGCGGGAAGGGGACGAGCTCCTACGAGCAGTACTTC,NA,TRBV9,TRBJ2-7,NA
CASSSLGPDEQYF,TGTGCCAGCAGTTCCTTGGGCCCCGACGAGCAGTACTTC,NA,TRBV7-9,TRBJ2-7,NA
CASSQGPLTQETQYF,TGCGCCAGCAGCCAAGGTCCACTCACTCAAGAGACCCAGTACTTC,NA,TRBV4-3,TRBJ2-5,NA
CASSPPGFEPTDTQYF,TGTGCCAGCTCACCACCGGGGTTCGAGCCCACAGATACGCAGTATTTT,NA,TRBV18,TRBJ2-3,few